Listed below are T cell receptor beta chains from one sample, sequenced in a study of blood T cell repertoires in COVID-19. Produced via immunoSEQ multiplex PCR; TCRdb's table is partial and in-frame only. The sample lists some 120,000 clones; 80% were seen once. Sequencing was carried out using peripheral blood. Receptor source: a man in his sixties or seventies with acute or convalescent COVID-19. Both conserved end residues are part of each CDR3. Fields, in order: V gene, D gene, J gene, clone size, CDR3 protein, CDR3 DNA. The D gene is left open where the match is weak. Some rows mark clone size as missing; the rest say once, few, many or name a class of expanded clone.

v_gene: TRBV2
d_gene: TRBD1
j_gene: TRBJ2-5
abundance: .
CDR3aa: CASSKEKQGETQYF
CDR3nt: TGTGCCAGCAGTAAGGAGAAACAGGGGGAGACCCAGTACTTC

v_gene: TRBV10-3
d_gene: TRBD2
j_gene: TRBJ2-2
abundance: .
CDR3aa: CAISESASGVGELFF
CDR3nt: TGTGCCATCAGTGAGTCGGCTAGCGGGGTAGGGGAGCTGTTTTTT

v_gene: TRBV5-6
d_gene: TRBD1
j_gene: TRBJ1-5
abundance: many
CDR3aa: CASSLGQEGNQPQHF
CDR3nt: TGTGCCAGCAGCCTGGGACAGGAGGGCAATCAGCCCCAGCATTTT

v_gene: TRBV5-1
d_gene: TRBD1
j_gene: TRBJ1-2
abundance: .
CDR3aa: CASSSVSGGGYTF
CDR3nt: TGCGCCAGCAGCTCCGTGTCAGGGGGTGGCTACACCTTC

v_gene: TRBV7-8
d_gene: .
j_gene: TRBJ1-5
abundance: few
CDR3aa: CASSPTGTIRQPQHF
CDR3nt: TGTGCCAGCAGCCCTACCGGGACAATCAGGCAGCCCCAGCATTTT

v_gene: TRBV24-1
d_gene: TRBD2
j_gene: TRBJ2-5
abundance: .
CDR3aa: CATSDPQPSGDQETQYF
CDR3nt: TGTGCCACCAGTGACCCCCAACCTAGCGGGGACCAAGAGACCCAGTACTTC

v_gene: TRBV2
d_gene: .
j_gene: TRBJ2-5
abundance: .
CDR3aa: CASKYLLAQETQYF
CDR3nt: TGTGCCAGCAAGTATCTGTTGGCACAAGAGACCCAGTACTTC

v_gene: TRBV5-5
d_gene: TRBD1
j_gene: TRBJ2-5
abundance: .
CDR3aa: CASSPRRTGGFGETQYF
CDR3nt: TGTGCCAGCAGCCCTAGAAGGACAGGGGGGTTCGGAGAGACCCAGTACTTC

v_gene: TRBV28
d_gene: .
j_gene: TRBJ1-2
abundance: .
CDR3aa: CASSSGDYGYTF
CDR3nt: TGTGCCAGCAGTTCGGGGGACTATGGCTACACCTTC

v_gene: TRBV5-6
d_gene: .
j_gene: TRBJ2-3
abundance: .
CDR3aa: CASSPRLGPTFSTDTQYF
CDR3nt: TGTGCCAGCAGTCCGAGGTTGGGGCCGACCTTCAGCACAGATACGCAGTATTTT

v_gene: TRBV27
d_gene: TRBD1
j_gene: TRBJ1-1
abundance: .
CDR3aa: CASSGGMNTEAFF
CDR3nt: TGTGCCAGCTCAGGGGGCATGAACACTGAAGCTTTCTTT

v_gene: TRBV29-1
d_gene: TRBD1
j_gene: TRBJ2-5
abundance: .
CDR3aa: CSVEQLRQGIETQYF
CDR3nt: TGCAGCGTTGAACAACTCAGACAGGGGATAGAGACCCAGTACTTC

v_gene: TRBV7-9
d_gene: .
j_gene: TRBJ1-4
abundance: .
CDR3aa: CASSLAGSNEKLFF
CDR3nt: TGTGCCAGCAGCTTAGCGGGGAGTAATGAAAAACTGTTTTTT

v_gene: TRBV3-1/TRBV3-2
d_gene: .
j_gene: TRBJ1-2
abundance: .
CDR3aa: CASSHLSTGYGYTF
CDR3nt: TGTGCCAGCAGCCACCTATCTACAGGGTATGGCTACACCTTC

v_gene: TRBV6-1
d_gene: TRBD1
j_gene: TRBJ2-7
abundance: .
CDR3aa: CASSEVSAGTGTSRSYEQYF
CDR3nt: TGTGCCAGCAGTGAAGTCTCGGCGGGGACAGGGACGAGTCGGTCCTACGAGCAGTACTTC

v_gene: TRBV30
d_gene: TRBD2
j_gene: TRBJ2-1
abundance: .
CDR3aa: CAWSERGRARNEQFF
CDR3nt: TGTGCCTGGAGTGAGCGGGGGAGGGCGCGCAATGAGCAGTTCTTC

v_gene: TRBV14
d_gene: .
j_gene: TRBJ2-1
abundance: .
CDR3aa: CASSQRQISYNEQFF
CDR3nt: TGTGCCAGCAGCCAGAGACAGATATCCTACAATGAGCAGTTCTTC

v_gene: TRBV2
d_gene: TRBD2
j_gene: TRBJ2-2
abundance: .
CDR3aa: CASSDSGRELFF
CDR3nt: TGTGCCAGCAGTGATAGCGGGAGGGAGCTGTTTTTT

v_gene: TRBV7-6
d_gene: .
j_gene: TRBJ1-5
abundance: .
CDR3aa: CASSLGTNQPQHF
CDR3nt: TGTGCCAGCAGCTTAGGCACTAATCAGCCCCAGCATTTT

v_gene: TRBV9
d_gene: .
j_gene: TRBJ1-5
abundance: .
CDR3aa: CASGEEGSSNQPQHF
CDR3nt: TGTGCCAGCGGGGAGGAGGGCTCTAGCAATCAGCCCCAGCATTTT

v_gene: TRBV19
d_gene: .
j_gene: TRBJ1-3
abundance: .
CDR3aa: CASNMEGNTIYF
CDR3nt: TGTGCCAGTAACATGGAGGGAAACACCATATATTTT

v_gene: TRBV10-2
d_gene: .
j_gene: TRBJ1-1
abundance: .
CDR3aa: CASRATGWNTEAFF
CDR3nt: TGCGCCAGCAGAGCAACAGGGTGGAACACTGAAGCTTTCTTT

v_gene: TRBV29-1
d_gene: .
j_gene: TRBJ1-1
abundance: .
CDR3aa: CSVAGRTTEAFF
CDR3nt: TGCAGCGTTGCCGGGAGAACCACTGAAGCTTTCTTT

v_gene: TRBV6-4
d_gene: TRBD2
j_gene: TRBJ2-2
abundance: many
CDR3aa: CASSGLADTGELFF
CDR3nt: TGTGCCAGCAGTGGACTAGCGGACACCGGGGAGCTGTTTTTT

v_gene: TRBV5-1
d_gene: .
j_gene: TRBJ2-3
abundance: .
CDR3aa: CASSFRVSDTQYF
CDR3nt: TGCGCCAGCAGCTTCAGGGTTTCAGATACGCAGTATTTT

v_gene: TRBV4-1
d_gene: .
j_gene: TRBJ1-1
abundance: .
CDR3aa: CASSQGSTRDTEAFF
CDR3nt: TGCGCCAGCAGCCAAGGGTCCACCCGGGACACTGAAGCTTTCTTT

v_gene: TRBV3-1/TRBV3-2
d_gene: .
j_gene: TRBJ1-6
abundance: .
CDR3aa: CASSQDGTRWSPLHF
CDR3nt: TGTGCCAGCAGCCAAGATGGGACAAGGTGGTCACCCCTCCACTTT

v_gene: TRBV11-1
d_gene: .
j_gene: TRBJ2-1
abundance: .
CDR3aa: CASSGSPTFNEQFF
CDR3nt: TGTGCCAGCAGCGGTAGCCCCACCTTCAATGAGCAGTTCTTC

v_gene: TRBV3-1/TRBV3-2
d_gene: TRBD2
j_gene: TRBJ2-3
abundance: .
CDR3aa: CASSQGSLAGGRTDTQYF
CDR3nt: TGTGCCAGCAGCCAAGGTTCTCTAGCGGGGGGGCGCACAGATACGCAGTATTTT

v_gene: TRBV5-4
d_gene: TRBD1
j_gene: TRBJ1-1
abundance: once
CDR3aa: CASSLGGRQGARKYNEAFF
CDR3nt: TGTGCCAGCAGCTTGGGGGGCCGGCAGGGGGCACGAAAGTACAATGAAGCTTTCTTT

v_gene: TRBV27
d_gene: TRBD1
j_gene: TRBJ2-7
abundance: .
CDR3aa: CASSPGTGVPLYEQYF
CDR3nt: TGTGCCAGCAGTCCCGGGACAGGGGTCCCTCTCTACGAGCAGTACTTC

v_gene: TRBV10-3
d_gene: TRBD1
j_gene: TRBJ1-1
abundance: once
CDR3aa: CAISTTGGLTEAFF
CDR3nt: TGTGCCATCAGTACAACAGGGGGCTTAACTGAAGCTTTCTTT

v_gene: TRBV7-9
d_gene: TRBD1
j_gene: TRBJ2-7
abundance: .
CDR3aa: CASSRQGPGEQYF
CDR3nt: TGTGCCAGCAGCAGACAGGGACCGGGCGAGCAGTACTTC

v_gene: TRBV29-1
d_gene: .
j_gene: TRBJ1-2
abundance: .
CDR3aa: CSVQTGSGGAYTF
CDR3nt: TGCAGCGTTCAAACCGGGTCGGGTGGGGCCTACACCTTC

v_gene: TRBV18
d_gene: TRBD1
j_gene: TRBJ2-1
abundance: few
CDR3aa: CASSPTEDRDYNEQFF
CDR3nt: TGTGCCAGCTCACCTACAGAGGACAGGGACTACAATGAGCAGTTCTTC

v_gene: TRBV6-4
d_gene: .
j_gene: TRBJ2-7
abundance: .
CDR3aa: CASSEWTDCPYEQYF
CDR3nt: TGTGCCAGCAGTGAATGGACAGACTGTCCCTACGAGCAGTACTTC

v_gene: TRBV10-1
d_gene: TRBD2
j_gene: TRBJ2-5
abundance: .
CDR3aa: CASRTGTSGVGTQYF
CDR3nt: TGCGCCAGCAGAACCGGGACTAGCGGGGTGGGGACCCAGTACTTC

v_gene: TRBV30
d_gene: .
j_gene: TRBJ1-3
abundance: .
CDR3aa: CAWSVRGGPGNTIYF
CDR3nt: TGTGCCTGGAGTGTACGAGGCGGCCCTGGAAACACCATATATTTT

v_gene: TRBV28
d_gene: .
j_gene: TRBJ1-2
abundance: .
CDR3aa: CASSHPRNNYGYTF
CDR3nt: TGTGCCAGCAGTCACCCCAGGAATAACTATGGCTACACCTTC

v_gene: TRBV19
d_gene: TRBD1
j_gene: TRBJ2-2
abundance: .
CDR3aa: CASSPHRGTGELFF
CDR3nt: TGTGCCAGTTCCCCTCACAGGGGTACCGGGGAGCTGTTTTTT

v_gene: TRBV10-3
d_gene: .
j_gene: TRBJ1-1
abundance: .
CDR3aa: CAVGPRGTEAFF
CDR3nt: TGTGCCGTTGGGCCCAGGGGCACTGAAGCTTTCTTT

v_gene: TRBV9
d_gene: TRBD1
j_gene: TRBJ1-2
abundance: once
CDR3aa: CASSARDRGAYGYTF
CDR3nt: TGTGCCAGCAGCGCCAGAGACAGGGGGGCCTATGGCTACACCTTC

v_gene: TRBV6-5
d_gene: TRBD1
j_gene: TRBJ1-5
abundance: .
CDR3aa: CASTTGGPSNQPQHF
CDR3nt: TGTGCCAGCACGACAGGGGGACCTAGCAATCAGCCCCAGCATTTT

v_gene: TRBV19
d_gene: .
j_gene: TRBJ2-2
abundance: .
CDR3aa: CASSRVGHGELFF
CDR3nt: TGTGCCAGCTCCAGGGTGGGTCACGGGGAGCTGTTTTTT

v_gene: TRBV5-1
d_gene: .
j_gene: TRBJ2-7
abundance: .
CDR3aa: CASSFGSYEQYF
CDR3nt: TGCGCCAGCAGCTTTGGCAGCTACGAGCAGTACTTC

v_gene: TRBV4-2
d_gene: .
j_gene: TRBJ1-4
abundance: .
CDR3aa: CASSQDTYGNEKLFF
CDR3nt: TGTGCCAGCAGCCAAGATACATACGGGAATGAAAAACTGTTTTTT

v_gene: TRBV14
d_gene: TRBD1
j_gene: TRBJ2-1
abundance: .
CDR3aa: CASSQEWDRQGNPYNEQFF
CDR3nt: TGTGCCAGCAGCCAAGAATGGGACCGACAGGGGAACCCCTACAATGAGCAGTTCTTC

v_gene: TRBV2
d_gene: .
j_gene: TRBJ1-2
abundance: .
CDR3aa: CASSEALGYTF
CDR3nt: TGTGCCAGCAGTGAGGCATTAGGCTACACCTTC

v_gene: TRBV5-6
d_gene: TRBD1
j_gene: TRBJ2-7
abundance: .
CDR3aa: CASSSGTAYEQYF
CDR3nt: TGTGCCAGCAGCTCCGGGACAGCCTACGAGCAGTACTTC

v_gene: TRBV10-1
d_gene: TRBD1
j_gene: TRBJ1-2
abundance: .
CDR3aa: CARQGPHYGYTF
CDR3nt: TGCGCCAGACAGGGGCCTCACTATGGCTACACCTTC

v_gene: TRBV15
d_gene: TRBD1
j_gene: TRBJ1-5
abundance: .
CDR3aa: CATSSRQGGGVGGNQPQHF
CDR3nt: TGTGCCACCAGCAGCCGACAGGGTGGCGGGGTGGGGGGCAATCAGCCCCAGCATTTT

v_gene: TRBV6-5
d_gene: .
j_gene: TRBJ2-1
abundance: .
CDR3aa: CASSSLVVPEQFF
CDR3nt: TGTGCCAGCAGTTCCTTAGTAGTTCCTGAGCAGTTCTTC

v_gene: TRBV15
d_gene: .
j_gene: TRBJ1-2
abundance: .
CDR3aa: CATSTDTYGYTF
CDR3nt: TGTGCCACCAGCACCGACACCTATGGCTACACCTTC

v_gene: TRBV6-1
d_gene: .
j_gene: TRBJ2-3
abundance: .
CDR3aa: CASSDRGRTDTQYF
CDR3nt: TGTGCCAGCAGTGACAGGGGTCGGACAGATACGCAGTATTTT

v_gene: TRBV30
d_gene: .
j_gene: TRBJ2-7
abundance: .
CDR3aa: CAWSGPGRGQYF
CDR3nt: TGTGCCTGGAGTGGCCCGGGAAGAGGGCAGTACTTC

v_gene: TRBV20-1
d_gene: .
j_gene: TRBJ1-2
abundance: .
CDR3aa: CSASIGSGYGYTF
CDR3nt: TGCAGTGCTAGTATCGGGTCCGGCTATGGCTACACCTTC

v_gene: TRBV18
d_gene: .
j_gene: TRBJ1-2
abundance: .
CDR3aa: CASSPLAGVYGYTF
CDR3nt: TGTGCCAGCTCACCATTGGCAGGGGTCTATGGCTACACCTTC

v_gene: TRBV6-5
d_gene: .
j_gene: TRBJ1-2
abundance: .
CDR3aa: CASREGTGYTF
CDR3nt: TGTGCCAGCCGCGAGGGTACTGGCTACACCTTC

v_gene: TRBV9
d_gene: .
j_gene: TRBJ2-2
abundance: .
CDR3aa: CASSVSGGNTGELFF
CDR3nt: TGTGCCAGCAGCGTATCCGGGGGAAACACCGGGGAGCTGTTTTTT

v_gene: TRBV6-1
d_gene: .
j_gene: TRBJ2-1
abundance: .
CDR3aa: CASSANTGTATREQFF
CDR3nt: TGTGCCAGCAGTGCAAACACCGGGACCGCGACTAGGGAGCAGTTCTTC